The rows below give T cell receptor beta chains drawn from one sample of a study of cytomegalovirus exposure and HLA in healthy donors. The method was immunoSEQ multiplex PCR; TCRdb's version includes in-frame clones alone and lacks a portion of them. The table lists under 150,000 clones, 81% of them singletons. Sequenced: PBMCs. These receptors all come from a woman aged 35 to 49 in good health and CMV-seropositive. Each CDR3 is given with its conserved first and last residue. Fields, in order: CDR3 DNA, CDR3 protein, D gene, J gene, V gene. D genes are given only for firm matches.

cdr3_nt: TGTGCCACCGGGACCGGGACAGGCAACACCGGGGAGCTGTTTTTT
cdr3_aa: CATGTGTGNTGELFF
d_call: TRBD1
j_call: TRBJ2-2
v_call: TRBV15

cdr3_nt: TGTGCCAGGTGGGACAATAACTATGGCTACCCCTTC
cdr3_aa: CARWDNNYGYPF
d_call: NA
j_call: TRBJ1-2
v_call: TRBV6-1

cdr3_nt: TGCGCCAGCAGCTTGAACACAATGAACACTGAAGCTTTCTTT
cdr3_aa: CASSLNTMNTEAFF
d_call: NA
j_call: TRBJ1-1
v_call: TRBV5-1

cdr3_nt: TGCAGCGTTGAAGATCAGACAGGGGCAGACGAAAAACTGTTTTTT
cdr3_aa: CSVEDQTGADEKLFF
d_call: TRBD1
j_call: TRBJ1-4
v_call: TRBV29-1

cdr3_nt: TGCAGCGTTGAAGAGGTAGTAGCGGGACTGACAGATACGCAGTATTTT
cdr3_aa: CSVEEVVAGLTDTQYF
d_call: TRBD2
j_call: TRBJ2-3
v_call: TRBV29-1

cdr3_nt: TGTGCCAGTAAACAGGGTGCCTCTGGAAACACCATATATTTT
cdr3_aa: CASKQGASGNTIYF
d_call: NA
j_call: TRBJ1-3
v_call: TRBV19

cdr3_nt: TGTGCCAGCAGCTATTCTTTGGACAGGGACTCTAACTATGGCTACACCTTC
cdr3_aa: CASSYSLDRDSNYGYTF
d_call: TRBD1
j_call: TRBJ1-2
v_call: TRBV11-3

cdr3_nt: TGTGCCAGCAGCTTAACTTTCCCAGACAGATACAATGAGCAGTTCTTC
cdr3_aa: CASSLTFPDRYNEQFF
d_call: NA
j_call: TRBJ2-1
v_call: TRBV7-3

cdr3_nt: TGTGCCAGCAGCCAAGCCGGGACTAGCATCGGGGAGCTGTTTTTT
cdr3_aa: CASSQAGTSIGELFF
d_call: TRBD2
j_call: TRBJ2-2
v_call: TRBV4-2

cdr3_nt: TGTGCCAGCAGCTTAGTTCTAGCGGGAGGGCAGGGTGAGCAGTTCTTC
cdr3_aa: CASSLVLAGGQGEQFF
d_call: TRBD2
j_call: TRBJ2-1
v_call: TRBV11-3

cdr3_nt: TGTGCCAGCAGCCATGGGGGGGTTCGCACTGAAGCTTTCTTT
cdr3_aa: CASSHGGVRTEAFF
d_call: NA
j_call: TRBJ1-1
v_call: TRBV7-2

cdr3_nt: TGTGCCAGCAGCTCGAGCGGGAGTTTCGGCAATGAGCAGTTCTTC
cdr3_aa: CASSSSGSFGNEQFF
d_call: TRBD2
j_call: TRBJ2-1
v_call: TRBV9

cdr3_nt: TGTGCCAGCAGCTTAGACAGGGAAAAAAACATTCAGTACTTC
cdr3_aa: CASSLDREKNIQYF
d_call: NA
j_call: TRBJ2-4
v_call: TRBV7-9

cdr3_nt: TGTGCCAGCAGTCCCTGGCGGGGCACAGATACGCAGTATTTT
cdr3_aa: CASSPWRGTDTQYF
d_call: NA
j_call: TRBJ2-3
v_call: TRBV7-9